The 27 T cell receptor beta chains in this list originate from one sample, sequenced in a study of neoadjuvant anti-PD-1 for oral cavity cancer. Sequenced by immunoSEQ multiplex PCR; TCRdb stores in-frame clones only, minus some. The repertoire consists of about 15,000 clones, with roughly 68% occurring once and the leading ten covering less than 3%. This material consisted of PBMCs, taken before nivolumab (anti-PD-1) treatment. The receptors were gathered from a person aged 40 to 85 with oral cavity squamous cell carcinoma.

The V gene is TRBV11-2, the J gene TRBJ1-2; TRBD1 matches 8 bases. The V segment lost 5 bases and the J segment 3 bases; nucleotides outside the gene matches: 2. This CDR3 has 13 amino acids. The V gene's germline CDR1 is SGHAT and CDR2 FQNNGV. The CDR3 DNA follows: TGTGCCAGCAGCCCGGGACAGGACTATGGCTACACCTTC. It translates to CASSPGQDYGYTF.

This chain links TRBV4-1 with TRBJ2-7; no firm D call. V lost 5 bases and J lost 5, with 16 bases in between. This CDR3 is 14 amino acids long. Germline CDR1 MGHRA, CDR2 YSYEKL. CDR3 protein: CASSFRPLAHEQYF. DNA of the CDR3: TGCGCCAGCAGCTTCAGGCCACTCGCACACGAGCAGTACTTC.

The genes are TRBV25-1 and TRBJ1-2, with D hard to call. CDR1 is MGHDK, CDR2 SYGVNS, per germline. V was trimmed by 3 bases and J by 8 bases, leaving 13 bases between them. The CDR3 has 13 amino acids. The chain's CDR3 is CASSEPGLGGYTF. In nucleotides, the CDR3 is TGTGCCAGCAGTGAGCCCGGATTGGGCGGCTACACCTTC.

The V call is TRBV12-1, the J call TRBJ2-6; the tabulated D call, TRBD1, remains unverified against the DNA. TRBV12-1 is noted as a pseudogene. This CDR3 spans 18 amino acids. The CDR3 DNA reads as TGTGCCAGCAGCCGACGGTCTATAGGACAAAGTCGGGCCAACGTCCTGACTTTC. Its translation: CASSRRSIGQSRANVLTF.

This chain connects TRBV30 to TRBJ2-5; no firm D call. Per germline, CDR1 GTSNPN and CDR2 SVGIG (reference sequence). The ends were cut back, 1 base at V and 7 bases at J, with 10 bases in the middle. The CDR3 runs to 12 residues. The CDR3 DNA reads TGTGCCTGGAGTGGGGGTGCGGTGACCCAGTACTTC. Protein sequence: CAWSGGAVTQYF.

The CDR3 coding sequence is TGCGCCAGCAGTTGGGGGGCTAACACCGGGGAGCTGTTTTTT. Its translation is CASSWGANTGELFF. The rearrangement uses TRBV5-1 and TRBJ2-2; D is possibly TRBD1 or TRBD2 (6 bases each). V gave up 5 bases and J gave up 2 bases, with 10 bases separating them. The CDR3 runs 14 residues. Germline CDR1 SGHRS, CDR2 YFSETQ.

Only a few counts were recorded for this clone. This chain links TRBV14 with TRBJ1-2, with unresolved D. There are 12 residues in the CDR3. Trimming cost V 4 bases and J 4 bases, with 7 bases left between them. The germline V gene encodes CDR1 SGHDN and CDR2 FVKESK. The DNA for the CDR3 is TGTGCCAGCAGCCTCGGGATCTATGGCTACACCTTC. Translating it yields CASSLGIYGYTF.

The gene calls are TRBV6-6 and TRBJ1-2; 7 bases are a match to TRBD1. V shed 7 bases and J 7 bases; nucleotides not matched to a gene: 6. The CDR3 is made up of 12 amino acids. CDR1 and CDR2 (germline): MNHNY, SVGAGI (reference sequence). For the CDR3, the DNA is TGTGCCAGCACGAGACAGGGCAGTGGCTACACCTTC. It translates to CASTRQGSGYTF.

The chain is built from TRBV2 and TRBJ2-7; 9 bases agree with TRBD2. Germline trimming cut 1 base from V and 2 bases from J; bases unmatched to any gene: 6. The germline V gene encodes CDR1 SNHLY and CDR2 FYNNEI. CDR3 size: 16 residues. The CDR3 is CASSEVWVAGAYEQYF. The CDR3 DNA reads TGTGCCAGCAGTGAAGTATGGGTAGCGGGAGCCTACGAGCAGTACTTC.

The chain has TRBV28 and TRBJ2-7; 11 bases agree with TRBD2. The CDR3 has 14 residues. V trimming: 2 bases; J trimming: 6 bases; junction bases outside the gene matches: 3. Germline-derived CDR1 and CDR2 are MDHEN and SYDVKM. The CDR3 reads CASSLTGTSGEQYF. CDR3 coding DNA: TGTGCCAGCAGTTTAACCGGGACTAGCGGCGAGCAGTACTTC.

This clone was counted a single time. The V gene is TRBV7-2, the J gene TRBJ2-7; D unclear. In germline, CDR1 is SGHTA, CDR2 FQGNSA. CDR3 length: 14 amino acids. Trimming took 1 base from V and 6 from J, leaving 13 bases between them. CDR3 in amino acids: CASSLVFQLGEQYF. The CDR3, as DNA: TGTGCCAGCAGCTTAGTCTTCCAGTTAGGCGAGCAGTACTTC.

This clone appeared once. The gene calls are TRBV15 and TRBJ1-2, with D maybe TRBD1 (5 bases). V lost 1 base to trimming and J lost 4 bases, with 19 bases between them. The CDR3 contains 17 residues. Germline-derived CDR1 and CDR2 are LNHNV and YYDKDF (reference sequence). DNA for the CDR3: TGTGCCACCAGCAGAGTCCGCCGGGACTTATCAGGCTATGGCTACACCTTC. This gives the protein CATSRVRRDLSGYGYTF.

The V call is TRBV10-1, the J call TRBJ2-3; possible D gene TRBD2, 5 bases. The CDR3 extends over 15 amino acids. Trimming removed 0 bases at V and 4 bases at J, with 11 bases between. The V gene's germline CDR1 is WNHNN and CDR2 SYGVQD (reference sequence). DNA of the CDR3: TGCGCCAGCAGTGAGTCGGGAGTTTTAGCAGATACGCAGTATTTT. It translates to CASSESGVLADTQYF.

This chain joins TRBV7-9 and TRBJ2-3, with a tentative D call TRBD1 (5 bases). CDR1 and CDR2 (germline): SEHNR, FQNEAQ (reference sequence). The CDR3 is 17 amino acids. V was shortened by 1 base and J by 0 bases, with 14 bases between the two germline ends. CDR3 sequence: CASSLGNYRSSTDTQYF. Here the CDR3 DNA reads TGTGCCAGCAGCTTAGGTAATTACAGGTCTAGCACAGATACGCAGTATTTT.

The rearrangement joins TRBV7-3 to TRBJ1-1; D remains unclear. Between the trimmed V and J ends, which lost 4 bases and 4 bases, there was a span of 10 bases. Germline V gives CDR1 SGHTA, CDR2 FQGTGA. The CDR3 runs 13 residues. This chain's CDR3 is CASSSQSGTEAFF. DNA of the CDR3: TGTGCCAGCAGCTCGCAGAGCGGCACTGAAGCTTTCTTT.

This clone has more than one count but fewer than ten. The chain carries TRBV16 and TRBJ2-1; D remains ambiguous. This CDR3 has 13 residues. Trimming removed 2 bases at V and 10 bases at J, with 12 bases between. Germline V gene data show CDR1 as KGHSY and CDR2 as FQNENV. This CDR3 is CASSQRGLREQFF. CDR3 DNA sequence: TGTGCCAGCAGCCAAAGAGGCCTGAGAGAGCAGTTCTTC. Full variable domain (remainder filled in from reference TRBV16 and TRBJ2-1): GEEVAQTPKHLVRGEGQKAKLYCAPIKGHSYVFWYQQVLKNEFKFLISFQNENVFDETGMPKERFSAKCLPNSPCSLEIQATKLEDSAVYFCASSQRGLREQFFGPGTRLTVL.

The chain combines TRBV11-2 with TRBJ1-2, with D unresolved. With 7 bases removed from V and 2 bases from J, the gap between germline ends came to 11 bases. Per germline, CDR1 SGHAT and CDR2 FQNNGV. The CDR3 loop spans 13 amino acids. DNA of the CDR3: TGTGCCAGCACCTCGACACGGAACTATGGCTACACCTTC. Encoded protein: CASTSTRNYGYTF.

The J gene is TRBJ1-1, the V gene TRBV12-5; D is uncertain. The ends were cut back, 6 bases at V and 3 bases at J, with 14 bases in the middle. The CDR3 loop spans 14 amino acids. CDR1 LGHNT and CDR2 FRNRAP come from the germline V gene. The CDR3: CASGTALGYTEAFF. The CDR3 coding sequence is TGTGCTAGTGGGACCGCCCTGGGGTACACTGAAGCTTTCTTT. The full variable domain, rest sourced from reference TRBV12-5 and TRBJ1-1, is DARVTQTPRHKVTEMGQEVTMRCQPILGHNTVFWYRQTMMQGLELLAYFRNRAPLDDSGMPKDRFSAEMPDATLATLKIQPSEPRDSAVYFCASGTALGYTEAFFGQGTRLTVV.

This sequence joins TRBV5-6 and TRBJ2-7, with 8 nucleotides matching TRBD1. V lost 5 bases to trimming and J lost 4 bases; unmatched junction nucleotides: 8. CDR1 and CDR2 (germline): SGHDT, YYEEEE. The CDR3 spans 14 residues. The CDR3 loop is CASSYGQGRYEQYF. Here the CDR3 DNA reads TGTGCCAGCAGTTACGGACAGGGTCGGTACGAGCAGTACTTC.

The chain has TRBV5-1 and TRBJ2-1; no clear D gene. This CDR3 is 13 amino acids long. V was cut by 1 base and J by 8 bases, with 10 bases left in between. Germline V gives CDR1 SGHRS, CDR2 YFSETQ. CDR3 in DNA: TGCGCCAGCAGCTTGACCAGAGACTATGAGCAGTTCTTC. Amino acids: CASSLTRDYEQFF.

The rearrangement joins TRBV30 to TRBJ1-6, with TRBD1 matching over 7 bases. The J segment lost 9 bases and the V segment lost 5 bases, leaving 10 bases of the junction unmatched. CDR1 is GTSNPN and CDR2 is SVGIG in the germline V gene (reference sequence). The CDR3 is 14 amino acids. In nucleotides, the CDR3 is TGTGCCTGGTCTCCAGACAGGGATTTTTCACCCCTCCACTTT. This translates into CAWSPDRDFSPLHF.

This chain uses TRBV10-1 with TRBJ2-3, with 10 bases lining up with TRBD1. V dropped 3 bases and J dropped 5; count of bases not matched to a gene: 8. The CDR3 consists of 16 residues. In germline, CDR1 is WNHNN, CDR2 SYGVQD (reference sequence). The CDR3 nucleotides read TGCGCCAGCAGTGACGGGACAGGGGCATCTGGAGATACGCAGTATTTT. Translation gives CASSDGTGASGDTQYF.

In this sample, this clone turned up a few times. The V call is TRBV6-1, the J call TRBJ1-1; no reliable D call. This CDR3 has 12 residues. Trimming took 11 bases from V and 0 from J, leaving 10 bases between them. Germline-derived CDR1 and CDR2 are MNHNS and SASEGT. CDR3 DNA sequence: TGTGCCGCCGTCCAGTTGAACACTGAAGCTTTCTTT. It yields the protein CAAVQLNTEAFF.

The CDR3 sequence: CASSRQQGAQTEAFF. CDR3 coding DNA: TGTGCCAGCAGCAGACAGCAGGGGGCGCAGACTGAAGCTTTCTTT. This chain uses TRBV5-8 with TRBJ1-1, with 8 bases aligning to TRBD1. This CDR3 is 15 amino acids long. The J segment lost 5 bases and the V segment lost 4 bases, leaving 10 bases of the junction unmatched. In germline, CDR1 is SGHTS, CDR2 YDEGEE.

The rearrangement joins TRBV25-1 to TRBJ1-1; D unresolved. Looked up from germline, CDR1 is MGHDK and CDR2 is SYGVNS. The CDR3 has 15 residues. V was pared by 4 bases and J by 5 bases, with 17 bases between. The CDR3 protein is CASSGLREPGTEAFF. CDR3 sequence (DNA): TGTGCCAGCAGTGGTCTTCGGGAGCCGGGGACTGAAGCTTTCTTT.

Only a few counts were recorded for this clone. The V gene is TRBV18, the J gene TRBJ1-1, with unresolved D. This CDR3 contains 14 residues. Trimming cost V 3 bases and J 5 bases, with 13 bases left between them. Germline CDR1 and CDR2: KGHSH and LQKENI. The CDR3 DNA follows: TGTGCCAGCTCACCGCCTCAGACCAGGACTGAAGCTTTCTTT. Its protein is CASSPPQTRTEAFF.

V and J are TRBV27 and TRBJ2-7; D ambiguous. The CDR3 loop spans 12 amino acids. V lost 6 bases, J lost 3 bases, and 9 bases lay in between. Germline V CDR1 and CDR2: MNHEY, SMNVEV (reference sequence). The CDR3 loop reads CASSLGGYEQYF. The DNA for the CDR3 is TGTGCCAGCAGCCTGGGCGGCTACGAGCAGTACTTC.